This passage covers 2 T cell receptor beta chains from one sample sequenced in a study of shared clonotypes between healthy human individuals. Terminally differentiated effector memory CD45RA+ cells were excluded by CCR7 positive selection of CD45RO-negative cells. The table came from immunoSEQ multiplex PCR; TCRdb's copy has only in-frame clones and leaves some out. The sample includes roughly 2,000,000 clones, around 93% of them seen just once. Sequencing was carried out using naive CD8+ T cells from PBMCs. These receptors were taken from a man between 18 and 29 years old in good health. Some clones in this sample may be carry-over from other donors' samples.

V and J are TRBV10-3 and TRBJ1-1; D ambiguous. From germline, CDR1 is ENHRY and CDR2 SYGVKD. Trimming cost V 3 bases and J 1 base, with 12 bases left between them. CDR3 length: 15 amino acids. This CDR3 reads CAISETAGRNTEAFF. CDR3 nucleotides: TGTGCCATCAGTGAAACGGCAGGTCGGAACACTGAAGCTTTCTTT.

This chain uses TRBV6-5 with TRBJ1-1; 9 bases are shared with TRBD1. V lost 4 bases and J lost 4; bases outside the gene matches: 1. The CDR3 contains 13 residues. Germline V lookup: CDR1 MNHEY, CDR2 SVGAGI. CDR3 bases: TGTGCCAGCAGTTTGACAGGGGGCACTGAAGCTTTCTTT. Residues: CASSLTGGTEAFF.